This is a list of T cell receptor beta chains from one sample in a study of identical twins. TCRdb re-analysed the 5' RACE reads in MiXCR, keeping a single row per CDR3 protein. The sample yields roughly 1.6 million distinct CDR3 sequences, 25% to 35% seen once. The sequencing input was cord blood. The receptor source for this set is a newborn girl in good health. CDR3s include the opening cysteine and the closing phenylalanine or tryptophan. A D gene is named only where the DNA matches it firmly. Expanded clones are given a class, and other clones once, few, many or no size at all.

j_call,v_call,d_call,clone_size,cdr3_aa,cdr3_nt
TRBJ1-1,TRBV28,TRBD1,-,CASSPIDRDTEAFF,TGTGCCAGCAGCCCCATTGACAGGGACACTGAAGCTTTCTTT
TRBJ2-4,TRBV28,-,-,CASRDRGKENIQYF,TGTGCCAGCAGGGACCGCGGTAAAGAAAACATTCAGTACTTC
TRBJ2-5,TRBV9,TRBD2,-,CASSVGGLEETQYF,TGTGCCAGCAGCGTAGGTGGACTAGAAGAGACCCAGTACTTC
TRBJ2-1,TRBV2,-,few,CASRADSSYNEQFF,TGTGCCTCTAGGGCGGACAGCTCCTACAATGAGCAGTTCTTC
TRBJ2-5,TRBV20-1,TRBD2,few,CSATRDYRQETQYF,TGCAGTGCTACCCGGGACTATAGACAAGAGACCCAGTACTTC
TRBJ2-3,TRBV18,TRBD2,few,CASSPPALAGGRDTQYF,TGTGCCAGCTCACCACCCGCGCTAGCGGGAGGAAGAGATACGCAGTATTTT
TRBJ2-7,TRBV28,TRBD1,-,CASSLPPGGTMRYEQYF,TGTGCCAGCAGTCTCCCACCAGGGGGCACCATGAGATACGAGCAGTACTTC
TRBJ1-5,TRBV20-1,TRBD1,-,CSARVPRTGVNQPQHF,TGCAGTGCTAGAGTGCCCCGGACAGGGGTAAATCAGCCCCAGCATTTT
TRBJ2-1,TRBV12-3/TRBV12-4,-,many,CASGGYYNNEQFF,TGTGCCAGTGGGGGGTACTATAACAATGAGCAGTTCTTC
TRBJ2-7,TRBV18,-,many,CASSPPGLYYEQYF,TGTGCCAGCTCACCACCGGGCCTCTACTACGAGCAGTACTTC
TRBJ2-5,TRBV20-1,TRBD2,-,CSATDRASGTLGRETQYF,TGCAGTGCTACAGATAGGGCTAGCGGGACCCTTGGGCGAGAGACCCAGTACTTC
TRBJ2-1,TRBV4-2,TRBD2,few,CASSTRLAGGRGVYNEQFF,TGTGCCAGCAGCACCAGACTAGCGGGAGGTCGTGGGGTCTACAATGAGCAGTTCTTC
TRBJ2-1,TRBV7-2,-,-,CASSLRRTPYNEQFF,TGTGCCAGCAGCTTAAGGAGGACCCCCTACAATGAGCAGTTCTTC
TRBJ1-2,TRBV14,-,few,CASSQDLDLLVGYTF,TGTGCCAGCAGCCAAGATCTTGATCTCTTGGTGGGCTACACCTTC
TRBJ1-6,TRBV13,-,-,CASSPNPNNSPLHF,TGTGCCAGCAGCCCAAATCCCAATAATTCACCCCTCCACTTT
TRBJ1-4,TRBV6-5,-,-,CASSYSRERNEKLFF,TGTGCCAGCAGTTACTCCCGGGAACGTAATGAAAAACTGTTTTTT
TRBJ2-5,TRBV6-5,-,-,CASSYFSSQETQYF,TGTGCCAGCAGTTATTTTTCTTCCCAAGAGACCCAGTACTTC
TRBJ1-5,TRBV10-2,-,few,CASSDWGNQPQHF,TGCGCCAGCAGTGACTGGGGGAATCAGCCCCAGCATTTT
TRBJ2-5,TRBV20-1,-,few,CSARETTGDETQYF,TGCAGTGCTAGAGAAACAACCGGGGATGAGACCCAGTACTTC
TRBJ2-7,TRBV12-3/TRBV12-4,-,few,CASSEWPLPEQYF,TGTGCCAGCAGTGAATGGCCCCTCCCCGAGCAGTACTTC
TRBJ2-3,TRBV4-1,-,-,CASSLPRRGPPDTQYF,TGCGCCAGCAGCCTCCCGCGTCGGGGGCCTCCAGATACGCAGTATTTT
TRBJ2-7,TRBV20-1,TRBD2,-,CSARDLAGDSYEQYF,TGCAGTGCTAGAGATCTAGCGGGGGACTCCTACGAGCAGTACTTC
TRBJ2-6,TRBV6-1,-,few,CASSEGAGANVLTF,TGTGCCAGCAGTGAGGGGGCTGGGGCCAACGTCCTGACTTTC
TRBJ2-3,TRBV11-3,-,-,CASSGSYGDTQYF,TGTGCCAGCAGCGGGTCCTACGGGGATACGCAGTATTTT
TRBJ2-7,TRBV20-1,TRBD1,many,CSAGQGGYEQYF,TGCAGCGCCGGACAGGGAGGCTACGAGCAGTACTTC
TRBJ2-7,TRBV7-2,-,-,CASSLYSPRLGEQYF,TGTGCCAGCAGCCTATACAGTCCTAGACTCGGCGAGCAGTACTTC
TRBJ2-4,TRBV28,-,-,CASSFPPPGRRRLAKNIQYF,TGTGCCAGCAGTTTTCCCCCCCCGGGGCGGCGTCGCTTAGCCAAAAACATTCAGTACTTC
TRBJ2-7,TRBV5-1,TRBD2,once,CASSAQGWDYNEQYF,TGCGCCAGCAGCGCCCAGGGTTGGGACTACAATGAGCAGTACTTC
TRBJ2-3,TRBV19,-,-,CASRWEIDTQYF,TGTGCCAGTAGATGGGAGATAGATACGCAGTATTTT
TRBJ1-2,TRBV3-1,TRBD1,-,CASSITGTGGIGYTF,TGTGCCAGCAGCATAACCGGGACAGGGGGAATTGGCTACACCTTC
TRBJ2-1,TRBV4-1,-,-,CASSQQGKETQFF,TGCGCCAGCAGCCAACAGGGGAAAGAGACCCAGTTCTTC
TRBJ2-2,TRBV6-5,TRBD1,-,CASSRRTGNIPGELFF,TGTGCCAGCAGTAGGAGGACAGGGAATATCCCCGGGGAGCTGTTTTTT
TRBJ1-4,TRBV2,-,-,CASREHHNEKLFF,TGTGCCAGCAGGGAACATCATAATGAAAAACTGTTTTTT
TRBJ1-1,TRBV7-2,-,few,CASSPGMATEAFF,TGTGCCAGCAGCCCCGGTATGGCCACTGAAGCTTTCTTT
TRBJ1-6,TRBV27,-,-,CASSRWTVDNSPLHF,TGTGCCAGCAGTCGCTGGACCGTCGATAATTCACCCCTCCACTTT
TRBJ2-7,TRBV5-5,-,few,CASSPQIRYEQYF,TGTGCCAGCAGCCCACAAATAAGATACGAGCAGTACTTC
TRBJ2-1,TRBV4-2,TRBD1,many,CASSPRDRGNEQFF,TGTGCCAGCAGCCCCCGGGACAGGGGCAATGAGCAGTTCTTC
TRBJ1-1,TRBV27,-,few,CASSSYTLNTEAFF,TGTGCCAGCAGTTCGTATACCCTGAACACTGAAGCTTTCTTT
TRBJ1-2,TRBV29-1,TRBD1,few,CSVAPLGQGNYGYTF,TGCAGCGTTGCCCCGTTGGGACAGGGGAACTATGGCTACACCTTC
TRBJ2-2,TRBV7-9,-,-,CASSLAPSRDANTGELFF,TGTGCCAGCAGCTTAGCCCCTAGCCGGGACGCGAACACCGGGGAGCTGTTTTTT
TRBJ2-7,TRBV20-1,-,-,CSARRGEGAYEQYF,TGCAGTGCTAGAAGGGGGGAGGGGGCCTACGAGCAGTACTTC